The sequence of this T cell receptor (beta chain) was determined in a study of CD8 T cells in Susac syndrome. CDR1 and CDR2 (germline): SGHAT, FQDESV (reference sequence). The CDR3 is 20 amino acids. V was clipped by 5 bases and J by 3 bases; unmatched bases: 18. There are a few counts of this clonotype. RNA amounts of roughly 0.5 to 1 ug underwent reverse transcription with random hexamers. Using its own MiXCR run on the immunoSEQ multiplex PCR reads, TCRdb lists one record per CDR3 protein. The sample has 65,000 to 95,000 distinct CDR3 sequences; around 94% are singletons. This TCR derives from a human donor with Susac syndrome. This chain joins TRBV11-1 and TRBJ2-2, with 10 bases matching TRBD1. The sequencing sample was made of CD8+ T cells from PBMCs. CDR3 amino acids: CASSPTPGQGPRSDTGELFF. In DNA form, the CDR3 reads TGTGCCAGCAGCCCAACTCCGGGACAGGGGCCCCGTAGCGACACCGGGGAGCTGTTTTTT.